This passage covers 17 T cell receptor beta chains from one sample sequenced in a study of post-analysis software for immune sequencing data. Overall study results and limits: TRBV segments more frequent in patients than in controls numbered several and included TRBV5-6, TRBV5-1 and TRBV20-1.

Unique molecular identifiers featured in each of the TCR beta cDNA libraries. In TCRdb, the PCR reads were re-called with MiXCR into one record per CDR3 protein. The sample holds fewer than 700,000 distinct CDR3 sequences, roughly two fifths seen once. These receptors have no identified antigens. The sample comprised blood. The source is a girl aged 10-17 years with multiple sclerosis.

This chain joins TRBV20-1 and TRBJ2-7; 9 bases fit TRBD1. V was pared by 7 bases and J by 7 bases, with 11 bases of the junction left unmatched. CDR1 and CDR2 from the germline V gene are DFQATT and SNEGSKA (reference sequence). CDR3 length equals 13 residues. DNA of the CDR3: TGCAGTGTCTCCCCCGGGACAGGGCGGGAGCAGTACTTC. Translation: CSVSPGTGREQYF.

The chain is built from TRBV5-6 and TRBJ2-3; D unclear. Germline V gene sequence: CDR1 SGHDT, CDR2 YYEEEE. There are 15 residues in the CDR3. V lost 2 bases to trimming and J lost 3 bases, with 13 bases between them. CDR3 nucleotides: TGTGCCAGCAGCTTTTTGCCCTCGTCTACAGATACGCAGTATTTT. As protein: CASSFLPSSTDTQYF.

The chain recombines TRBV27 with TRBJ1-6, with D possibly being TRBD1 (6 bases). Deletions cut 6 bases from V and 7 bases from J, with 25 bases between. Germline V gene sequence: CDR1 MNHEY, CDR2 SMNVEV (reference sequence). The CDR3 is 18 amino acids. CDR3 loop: CASRTFEARAGENSPLHF. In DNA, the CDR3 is TGTGCCAGCAGAACCTTTGAGGCTCGGGCAGGGGAGAATTCACCCCTCCACTTT.

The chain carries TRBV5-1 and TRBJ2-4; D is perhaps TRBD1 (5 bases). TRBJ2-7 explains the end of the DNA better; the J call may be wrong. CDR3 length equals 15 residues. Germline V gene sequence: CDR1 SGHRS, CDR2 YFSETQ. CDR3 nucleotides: TGCGCCAGCAGCTTGGCCGACAGCCCGACCTACGAGCAGTACTTC. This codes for CASSLADSPTYEQYF.

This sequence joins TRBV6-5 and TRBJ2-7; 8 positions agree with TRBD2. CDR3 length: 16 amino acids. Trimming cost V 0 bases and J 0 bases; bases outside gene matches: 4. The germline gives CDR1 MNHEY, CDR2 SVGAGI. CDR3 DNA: TGTGCCAGCAGTTACTCGAGGCTAGCGGGCTCCTACGAGCAGTACTTC. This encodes CASSYSRLAGSYEQYF.

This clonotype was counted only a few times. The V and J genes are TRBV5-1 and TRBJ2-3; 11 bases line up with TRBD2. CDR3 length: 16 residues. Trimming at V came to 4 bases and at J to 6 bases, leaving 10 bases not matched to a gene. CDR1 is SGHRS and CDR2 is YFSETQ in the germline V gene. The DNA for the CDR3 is TGCGCCAGCAGCCTACCGACTAGCGGGGAGGCGGATACGCAGTATTTT. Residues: CASSLPTSGEADTQYF.

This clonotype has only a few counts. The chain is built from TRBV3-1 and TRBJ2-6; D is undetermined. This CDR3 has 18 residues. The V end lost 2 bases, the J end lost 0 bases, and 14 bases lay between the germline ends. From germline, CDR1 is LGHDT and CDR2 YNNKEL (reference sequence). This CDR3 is CASSQITGLTSGANVLTF. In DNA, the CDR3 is TGTGCCAGCAGCCAAATAACGGGCCTCACCTCTGGGGCCAACGTCCTGACTTTC.

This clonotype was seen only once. The CDR3, as DNA: TGCGCCAGCAGCTTGGCGGCGGACTACAAGCAGTACTTC. Its protein product is CASSLAADYKQYF. The chain couples TRBV5-1 to TRBJ2-5; perhaps TRBD2 as D (6 bases). The CDR3 length is 13 residues. Germline V gene sequence: CDR1 SGHRS, CDR2 YFSETQ. Trimming shortened V by 0 bases and J by 11 bases, and 14 bases separated the two germline ends. The full variable domain, in which reference TRBV5-1 and TRBJ2-5 provide the parts outside the CDR3, is KAGVTQTPRYLIKTRGQQVTLSCSPISGHRSVSWYQQTPGQGLQFLFEYFSETQRNKGNFPGRFSGRQFSNSRSEMNVSTLELGDSALYLCASSLAADYKQYFGPGTRLLVL.

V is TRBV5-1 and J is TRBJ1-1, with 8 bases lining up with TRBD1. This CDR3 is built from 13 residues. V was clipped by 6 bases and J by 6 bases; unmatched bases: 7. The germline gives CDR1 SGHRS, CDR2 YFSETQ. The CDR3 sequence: CASKWGTGPEAFF. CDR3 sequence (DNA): TGCGCCAGCAAGTGGGGGACAGGCCCTGAAGCTTTCTTT.

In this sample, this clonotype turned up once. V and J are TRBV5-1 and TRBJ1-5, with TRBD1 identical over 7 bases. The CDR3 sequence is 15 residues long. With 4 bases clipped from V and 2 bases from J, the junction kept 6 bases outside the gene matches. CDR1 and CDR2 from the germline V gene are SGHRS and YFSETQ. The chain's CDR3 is CASSVTGSGNQPQHF. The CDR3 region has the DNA TGCGCCAGCAGCGTGACAGGGAGTGGCAATCAGCCCCAGCATTTT.

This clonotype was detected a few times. The CDR3 loop is CASSRAGRHEQFF. As DNA, the CDR3 is TGTGCCAGCAGCAGAGCGGGACGCCATGAGCAGTTCTTC. The genes are TRBV7-8 and TRBJ2-1, with TRBD2 matching over 7 bases. This CDR3 region has 13 residues. J was trimmed by 8 bases and V by 5 bases; bases with no gene match: 6. The germline CDR1 and CDR2 sequences are SGHVS and FQNEAQ. Based on the CDR3 plus reference TRBV7-8 and TRBJ2-1, the full variable domain is GAGVSQSPRYKVAKRGQDVALRCDPISGHVSLFWYQQALGQGPEFLTYFQNEAQLDKSGLPSDRFFAERPEGSVSTLKIQRTQQEDSAVYLCASSRAGRHEQFFGPGTRLTVL.

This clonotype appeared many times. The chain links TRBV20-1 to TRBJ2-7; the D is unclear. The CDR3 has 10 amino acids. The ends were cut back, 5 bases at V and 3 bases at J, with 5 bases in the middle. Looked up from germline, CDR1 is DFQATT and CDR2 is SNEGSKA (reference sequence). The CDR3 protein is CSAGDYEQYF. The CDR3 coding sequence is TGCAGTGCTGGGGACTACGAGCAGTACTTC.

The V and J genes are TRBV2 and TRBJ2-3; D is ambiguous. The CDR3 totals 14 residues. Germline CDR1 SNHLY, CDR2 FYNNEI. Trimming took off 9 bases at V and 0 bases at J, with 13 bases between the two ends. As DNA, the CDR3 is TGTGCCAGAGGGTGGGGAACTAGCACAGATACGCAGTATTTT. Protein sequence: CARGWGTSTDTQYF.

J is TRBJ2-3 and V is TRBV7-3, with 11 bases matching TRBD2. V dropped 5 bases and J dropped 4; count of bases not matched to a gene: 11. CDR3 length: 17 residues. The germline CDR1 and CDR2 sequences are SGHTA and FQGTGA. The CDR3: CASSPPYSGGGADTQYF. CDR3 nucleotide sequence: TGTGCCAGCAGCCCCCCCTATAGCGGGGGGGGGGCAGATACGCAGTATTTT. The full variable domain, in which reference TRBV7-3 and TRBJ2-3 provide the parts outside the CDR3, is GAGVSQTPSNKVTEKGKYVELRCDPISGHTALYWYRQSLGQGPEFLIYFQGTGAADDSGLPNDRFFAVRPEGSVSTLKIQRTERGDSAVYLCASSPPYSGGGADTQYFGPGTRLTVL.

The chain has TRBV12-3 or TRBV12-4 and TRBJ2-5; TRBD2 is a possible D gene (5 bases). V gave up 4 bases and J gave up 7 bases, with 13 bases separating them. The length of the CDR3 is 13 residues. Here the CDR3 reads CASSSDSLGTQYF. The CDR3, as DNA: TGTGCCAGCAGTTCGGACTCCTTGGGGACCCAGTACTTC.

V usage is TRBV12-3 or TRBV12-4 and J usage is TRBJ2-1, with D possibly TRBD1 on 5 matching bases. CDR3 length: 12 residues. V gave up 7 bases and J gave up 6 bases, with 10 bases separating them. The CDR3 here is CASNRQFNEQFF. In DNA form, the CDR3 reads TGTGCCAGCAACCGACAGTTCAATGAGCAGTTCTTC.

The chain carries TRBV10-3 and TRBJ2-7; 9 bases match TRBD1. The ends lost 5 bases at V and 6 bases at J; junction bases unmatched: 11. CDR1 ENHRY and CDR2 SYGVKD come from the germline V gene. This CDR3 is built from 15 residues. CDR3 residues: CAISRPGQGDREQYF. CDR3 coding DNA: TGTGCCATCAGTAGACCGGGACAGGGCGATCGCGAGCAGTACTTC.